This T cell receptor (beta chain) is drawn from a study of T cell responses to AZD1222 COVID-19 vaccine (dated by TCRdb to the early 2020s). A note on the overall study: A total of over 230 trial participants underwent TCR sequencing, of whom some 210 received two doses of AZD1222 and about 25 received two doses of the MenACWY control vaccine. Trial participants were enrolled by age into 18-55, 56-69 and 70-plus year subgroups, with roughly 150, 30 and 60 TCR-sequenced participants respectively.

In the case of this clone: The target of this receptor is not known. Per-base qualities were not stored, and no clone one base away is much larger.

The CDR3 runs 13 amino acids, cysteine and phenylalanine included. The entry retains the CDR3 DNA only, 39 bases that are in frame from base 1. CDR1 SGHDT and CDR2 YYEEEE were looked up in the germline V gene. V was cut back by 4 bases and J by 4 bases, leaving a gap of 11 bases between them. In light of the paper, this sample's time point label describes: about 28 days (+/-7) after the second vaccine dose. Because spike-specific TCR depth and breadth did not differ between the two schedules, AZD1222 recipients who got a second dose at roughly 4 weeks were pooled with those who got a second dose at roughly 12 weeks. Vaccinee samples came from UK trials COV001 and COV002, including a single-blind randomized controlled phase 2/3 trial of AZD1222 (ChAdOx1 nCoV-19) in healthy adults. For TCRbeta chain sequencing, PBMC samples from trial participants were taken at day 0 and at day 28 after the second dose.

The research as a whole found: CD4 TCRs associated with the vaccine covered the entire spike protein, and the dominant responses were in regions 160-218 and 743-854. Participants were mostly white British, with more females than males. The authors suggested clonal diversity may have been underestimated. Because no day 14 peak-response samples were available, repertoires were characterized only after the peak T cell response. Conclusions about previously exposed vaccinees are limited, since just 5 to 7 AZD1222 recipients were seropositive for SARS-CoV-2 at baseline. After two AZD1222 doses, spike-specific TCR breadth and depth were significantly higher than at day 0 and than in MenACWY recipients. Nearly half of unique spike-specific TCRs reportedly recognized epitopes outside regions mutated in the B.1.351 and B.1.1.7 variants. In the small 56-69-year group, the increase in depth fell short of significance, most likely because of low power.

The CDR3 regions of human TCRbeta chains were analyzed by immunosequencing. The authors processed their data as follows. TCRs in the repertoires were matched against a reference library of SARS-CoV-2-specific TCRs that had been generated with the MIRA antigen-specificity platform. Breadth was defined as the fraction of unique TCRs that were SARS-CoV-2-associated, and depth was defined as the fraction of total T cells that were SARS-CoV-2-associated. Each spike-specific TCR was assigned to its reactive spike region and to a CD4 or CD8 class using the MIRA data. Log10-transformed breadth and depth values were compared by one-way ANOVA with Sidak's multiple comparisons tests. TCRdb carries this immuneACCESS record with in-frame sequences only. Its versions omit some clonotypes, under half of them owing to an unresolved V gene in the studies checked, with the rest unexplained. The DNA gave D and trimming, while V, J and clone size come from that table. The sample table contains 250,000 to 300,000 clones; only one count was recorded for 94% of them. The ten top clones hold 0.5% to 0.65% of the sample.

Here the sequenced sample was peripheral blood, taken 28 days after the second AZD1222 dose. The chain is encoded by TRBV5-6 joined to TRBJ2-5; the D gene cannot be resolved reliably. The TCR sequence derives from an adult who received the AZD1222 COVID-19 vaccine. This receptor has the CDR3 CASSGHPRETQYF. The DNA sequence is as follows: TGTGCCAGCAGCGGGCATCCGCGAGAGACCCAGTACTTC.